These 3 T cell receptor beta chains were sequenced from one sample in a study of cytomegalovirus exposure and HLA in healthy donors. PCR involved 60 Vbeta and 13 Jbeta primers. The assay was immunoSEQ multiplex PCR, and TCRdb's table has in-frame clones only and misses some. This table has under 200,000 clones, 68% appearing once. The sample taken for sequencing was PBMCs. The receptors shown here come from a young woman in good health and CMV-seropositive.

The chain carries TRBV19 and TRBJ1-5, with D tentatively TRBD1 (6 bases). Germline V lookup: CDR1 LNHDA, CDR2 SQIVND (reference sequence). The CDR3 runs to 15 residues. Trimming removed 5 bases at V and 5 bases at J, with 16 bases between. The DNA of the CDR3 is TGTGCCAGTAGTTCACAGGGAGTACTTTATCAGCCCCAGCATTTT. It translates to CASSSQGVLYQPQHF.

This sequence joins TRBV6-1 and TRBJ1-5, with 7 bases identical to TRBD1. The V gene's germline CDR1 is MNHNS and CDR2 SASEGT. CDR3 length: 15 amino acids. Germline trimming cut 2 bases from V and 5 bases from J; bases unmatched to any gene: 6. CDR3 bases: TGTGCCAGCAGTGAATGGGGGGACAGTTATCAGCCCCAGCATTTT. Protein: CASSEWGDSYQPQHF.

The chain is built from TRBV5-1 and TRBJ1-3; 7 bases agree with TRBD1. CDR1 and CDR2 from the germline V gene are SGHRS and YFSETQ. V dropped 0 bases and J dropped 2; count of bases not matched to a gene: 5. This CDR3 is 16 amino acids long. The CDR3 bases are TGCGCCAGCAGCTTGGCGGTAGGGGGCCCTGGAAACACCATATATTTT. Translating gives CASSLAVGGPGNTIYF.